Shown below are 24 T cell receptor beta chains from a single sample sequenced in a study of cytomegalovirus exposure and HLA in healthy donors. The study ran its PCR with 60 Vbeta and 13 Jbeta primers. Using immunoSEQ multiplex PCR, the repertoire was profiled, and TCRdb retains in-frame clones only, with some absent. Here the sample spans about 84,000 clones, roughly 63% being singletons. Input material: PBMCs. The source of these receptors is a woman aged 35 to 49 in good health and CMV-seropositive.

V gene TRBV4-1 combines with J gene TRBJ1-1; no firm D call. Germline CDR1 MGHRA, CDR2 YSYEKL. The germline V and J ends were trimmed by 4 bases and 0 bases, with 6 bases remaining between them. The CDR3 consists of 13 residues. CDR3 sequence reads: CASSPAMNTEAFF. The CDR3, as DNA: TGCGCCAGCAGCCCCGCTATGAACACTGAAGCTTTCTTT.

Here the CDR3 reads CASSQVGGQGYSGANVLTF. Here the CDR3 DNA reads TGCGCCAGCAGCCAAGTGGGGGGACAGGGTTACTCTGGGGCCAACGTCCTGACTTTC. This rearrangement joins TRBV4-3 to TRBJ2-6; 9 bases match TRBD1. Germline CDR1 LGHNA, CDR2 YSLEER. This CDR3 is 19 amino acids long. The trim removed 1 base at V and 0 bases at J, leaving 7 bases unmatched.

J is TRBJ1-2 and V is TRBV2; TRBD1 aligns across 7 bases. The V gene end was trimmed by 7 bases and the J gene end by 7 bases; junction bases not matched to a gene: 12. The CDR3 totals 14 residues. CDR1 and CDR2 (germline): SNHLY, FYNNEI. The CDR3 protein is CASNLDRANSGYTF. In DNA form, the CDR3 reads TGTGCCAGCAACCTCGACAGGGCTAATAGTGGCTACACCTTC.

The J gene is TRBJ2-1, the V gene TRBV7-2; 8 bases map to TRBD2. Per the germline V gene, CDR1 is SGHTA and CDR2 is FQGNSA. This CDR3 is 16 amino acids long. J was trimmed by 12 bases and V by 5 bases; bases with no gene match: 18. The DNA for the CDR3 is TGTGCCAGCAGCCCCTTATCCCCTCGAGCGGGAGAGGGGCAGTTCTTC. Its translation is CASSPLSPRAGEGQFF. The variable domain in full, completed from reference TRBV7-2 and TRBJ2-1, reads GAGVSQSPSNKVTEKGKDVELRCDPISGHTALYWYRQSLGQGLEFLIYFQGNSAPDKSGLPSDRFSAERTGGSVSTLTIQRTQQEDSAVYLCASSPLSPRAGEGQFFGPGTRLTVL.

This sequence joins TRBV27 and TRBJ1-2; 10 bases align to TRBD1. Germline lookup yields CDR1 MNHEY and CDR2 SMNVEV (reference sequence). This CDR3 spans 17 amino acids. V trimming: 5 bases; J trimming: 5 bases; junction bases outside the gene matches: 14. The CDR3 nucleotides read TGTGCCAGCAGTCCTCTAGGGGGCCGGGACAGGGGTTATGGCTACACCTTC. Amino acid sequence: CASSPLGGRDRGYGYTF.

This chain connects TRBV5-1 to TRBJ2-7; 9 bases agree with TRBD1. V shed 3 bases, J shed 4 bases, and the junction held 8 bases outside the gene matches. Germline lookup yields CDR1 SGHRS and CDR2 YFSETQ. The CDR3 is 15 residues long. The CDR3 is CASSYLDRGTYEQYF. The CDR3 nucleotides read TGCGCCAGCAGCTACCTGGACAGGGGTACGTACGAGCAGTACTTC.

This sequence joins TRBV25-1 and TRBJ2-1; D gene uncertain. CDR1 MGHDK and CDR2 SYGVNS come from the germline V gene. Trimming took off 8 bases at V and 11 bases at J, with 7 bases between the two ends. The CDR3 runs 9 residues. The CDR3 sequence is CASCHQQFF. CDR3 in DNA: TGTGCCAGCTGTCATCAGCAGTTCTTC.

V gene TRBV6-1 combines with J gene TRBJ2-7; 7 positions agree with TRBD1. The CDR3 is 14 amino acids. CDR1 and CDR2 from the germline V gene are MNHNS and SASEGT. V trimming: 4 bases; J trimming: 7 bases; junction bases outside the gene matches: 10. The CDR3 sequence is CASSGDRTSGEQYF. In nucleotides, the CDR3 is TGTGCCAGCAGTGGGGACAGAACCTCCGGGGAGCAGTACTTC.

This rearrangement joins TRBV7-2 to TRBJ2-7; D call uncertain. The germline V gene encodes CDR1 SGHTA and CDR2 FQGNSA. With 1 base removed from V and 3 bases from J, the gap between germline ends came to 10 bases. The CDR3 sequence is 14 residues long. The CDR3: CASSLEDINYEQYF. CDR3 coding DNA: TGTGCCAGCAGCTTAGAAGACATAAACTACGAGCAGTACTTC.

This chain uses TRBV7-8 with TRBJ2-7; D may be TRBD2 (5 bases). The CDR3 length is 14 residues. Germline CDR1 reads SGHVS; CDR2 reads FQNEAQ. Trimming left V 5 bases short and J 2 bases short, with 13 bases between. The CDR3, as DNA: TGTGCCAGCAGCACCCGACTACCCACCTACGAGCAGTACTTC. Translated: CASSTRLPTYEQYF.

This chain uses TRBV25-1 with TRBJ2-1, with TRBD2 matching 7 bases. CDR1 MGHDK and CDR2 SYGVNS come from the germline V gene. There are 15 residues in the CDR3. V shed 3 bases, J shed 8 bases, and the junction held 10 bases outside the gene matches. The CDR3 nucleotides read TGTGCCAGCAGTGACTTACGGACTAGTACCCATGAGCAGTTCTTC. This encodes CASSDLRTSTHEQFF.

The chain combines TRBV29-1 with TRBJ2-5; the match to TRBD2 covers 12 bases. The DNA end favors TRBJ2-7, so the J call may be wrong. Germline V lookup: CDR1 SQVTM, CDR2 ANQGSEA. The CDR3 runs 15 residues. The CDR3 DNA reads as TGCAGCGTGGATGGACTAGCGGGAAGCTCCTACGAGCAGTACTTC. Protein: CSVDGLAGSSYEQYF.

V usage is TRBV19 and J usage is TRBJ1-2; TRBD1 aligns across 7 bases. The germline CDR1 and CDR2 sequences are LNHDA and SQIVND (reference sequence). V trimming: 3 bases; J trimming: 4 bases; junction bases outside the gene matches: 8. CDR3 length: 15 residues. The CDR3 sequence is CASSITGTEFYGYTF. The DNA for the CDR3 is TGTGCCAGTAGTATCACGGGGACAGAATTCTATGGCTACACCTTC.

The genes are TRBV5-1 and TRBJ2-1; 14 nucleotides agree with TRBD2. Germline lookup yields CDR1 SGHRS and CDR2 YFSETQ. J lost 9 bases, V lost 0 bases, and 5 bases had no gene match. The CDR3 is 16 residues long. The CDR3 sequence: CASSLGLAGGPGEQFF. As DNA, the CDR3 is TGCGCCAGCAGCTTGGGACTAGCGGGAGGGCCTGGTGAGCAGTTCTTC.

DNA for the CDR3: TGTGCCAGCAGTTATGTCAGGGGAGGCTACACCTTC. It codes for CASSYVRGGYTF. V gene TRBV6-6 combines with J gene TRBJ1-2; tentative D call: TRBD1 (6 bases). Trimming stripped 3 bases from V and 8 bases from J, with 10 bases between. This CDR3 has 12 residues. CDR1 is MNHNY, CDR2 SVGAGI, per germline (reference sequence).

The V and J genes are TRBV6-5 and TRBJ2-5, with D perhaps matching TRBD2 (5 bases). The CDR3 is made up of 14 amino acids. Looked up from germline, CDR1 is MNHEY and CDR2 is SVGAGI. Trimming removed 6 bases at V and 4 bases at J, with 15 bases between. The chain's CDR3 is CASRIASGRETQYF. In nucleotides, the CDR3 is TGTGCCAGCAGGATAGCCTCGGGGAGAGAGACCCAGTACTTC.

V is TRBV6-1 and J is TRBJ2-7, with D uncertain. CDR3 length: 10 amino acids. The V and J ends lost 10 bases and 4 bases respectively, with 8 bases between them. Germline lookup yields CDR1 MNHNS and CDR2 SASEGT. CDR3 region: CATTEYEQYF. The CDR3, as DNA: TGTGCCACCACAGAGTACGAGCAGTACTTC.

The chain couples TRBV20-1 to TRBJ1-1; no clear D gene. CDR1 and CDR2 from the germline V gene are DFQATT and SNEGSKA (reference sequence). V shed 3 bases and J shed 2 bases, with 4 bases lying between them. The CDR3 loop spans 11 amino acids. CDR3 sequence: CSASPNTEAFF. The CDR3 region has the DNA TGCAGTGCTAGTCCTAACACTGAAGCTTTCTTT.

The chain employs TRBV5-1 and TRBJ2-3; perhaps TRBD2 as D (5 bases). V lost 3 bases, J lost 6 bases, and 14 bases lay in between. Germline loops: CDR1 SGHRS, CDR2 YFSETQ. CDR3 length: 14 amino acids. CDR3 region: CASSWAEGRDTQYF. For the CDR3, the DNA is TGCGCCAGCAGCTGGGCTGAGGGAAGGGATACGCAGTATTTT.

This chain joins TRBV7-9 and TRBJ2-7; D not resolved. This CDR3 is 13 amino acids long. Germline CDR1 reads SEHNR; CDR2 reads FQNEAQ (reference sequence). Trimming shortened V by 5 bases and J by 6 bases, and 14 bases separated the two germline ends. The CDR3 nucleotides read TGTGCCAGCAGCCCTCGGGTAGCTTCCGAGCAGTACTTC. Translation gives CASSPRVASEQYF.

The gene calls are TRBV5-1 and TRBJ2-1; TRBD2 agrees at 8 bases. V was pared by 3 bases and J by 10 bases, with 9 bases of the junction left unmatched. Germline V gives CDR1 SGHRS, CDR2 YFSETQ. The CDR3 has 14 residues. Here the CDR3 DNA reads TGCGCCAGCAGCTGGCGAGCGGGAGCACCCGAGCAGTTCTTC. Translating it yields CASSWRAGAPEQFF.

The chain uses TRBV5-1 and TRBJ2-5, with 7 bases lining up with TRBD1. This CDR3 spans 15 amino acids. The junction had 5 bases not matched to a gene; V was cut back by 2 bases and J by 1 base. Germline V CDR1 and CDR2: SGHRS, YFSETQ. The CDR3 loop reads CASSLPSGGQETQYF. The CDR3 bases are TGCGCCAGCAGCTTACCATCAGGGGGCCAAGAGACCCAGTACTTC.

The V call is TRBV7-6, the J call TRBJ1-4; 8 bases fit TRBD1. V shed 5 bases, J shed 10 bases, and the junction held 9 bases outside the gene matches. This CDR3 has 14 amino acids. The germline CDR1 and CDR2 sequences are SGHVS and FNYEAQ. The CDR3 DNA follows: TGTGCCAGCAGCCCTCCAGGACAGGGCGGAAAACTGTTTTTT. This sequence encodes CASSPPGQGGKLFF. The full variable domain, rest sourced from reference TRBV7-6 and TRBJ1-4, is GAGVSQSPRYKVTKRGQDVALRCDPISGHVSLYWYRQALGQGPEFLTYFNYEAQQDKSGLPNDRFSAERPEGSISTLTIQRTEQRDSAMYRCASSPPGQGGKLFFGSGTQLSVL.

The genes are TRBV11-3 and TRBJ2-7; D is possibly TRBD2 (5 bases). CDR3 length: 15 amino acids. V was cut by 5 bases and J by 5 bases, with 19 bases left in between. CDR1 SGHNT and CDR2 YENEEA come from the germline V gene. CDR3 amino acids: CASSPRSGSLDEQYF. CDR3 sequence (DNA): TGTGCCAGCAGCCCGCGGTCGGGGTCGTTGGACGAGCAGTACTTC.